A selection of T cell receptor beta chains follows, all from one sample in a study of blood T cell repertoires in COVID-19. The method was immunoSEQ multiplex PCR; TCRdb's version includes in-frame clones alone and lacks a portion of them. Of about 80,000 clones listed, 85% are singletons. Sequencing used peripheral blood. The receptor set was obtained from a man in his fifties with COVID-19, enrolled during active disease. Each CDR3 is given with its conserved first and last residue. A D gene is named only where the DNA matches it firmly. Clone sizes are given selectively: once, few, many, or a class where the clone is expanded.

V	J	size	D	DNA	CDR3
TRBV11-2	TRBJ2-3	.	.	TGTGCCAGCAGCTTAGATGGACAAACCACAGATACGCAGTATTTT	CASSLDGQTTDTQYF
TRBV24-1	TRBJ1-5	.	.	TGTGCCACCAGTGATTTGCCCGGTCAGCCCCAGCATTTT	CATSDLPGQPQHF
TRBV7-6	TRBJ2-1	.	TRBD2	TGTGCCAGCAGCTTTCGCCCGGGGACCGCTACTAGCGGGGGGGAGCAGTTCTTC	CASSFRPGTATSGGEQFF
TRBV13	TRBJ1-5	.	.	TGTGCCAGCAGCTCCCGACAGTCAACCGAGCCCCAGCATTTT	CASSSRQSTEPQHF
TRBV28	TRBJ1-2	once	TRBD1	TGTGCCAGCAGTTCCGACCGGGACAGGGTTTTAGGCTACACCTTC	CASSSDRDRVLGYTF
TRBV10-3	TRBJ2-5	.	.	TGTGCCATCAGCGCGGGGCCGAGGGAGACCCAGTACTTC	CAISAGPRETQYF
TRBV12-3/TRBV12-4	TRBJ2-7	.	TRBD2	TGTGCCAGCAGTAGCCGGACTAGCGGGAGGGTCTTC	CASSSRTSGRVF
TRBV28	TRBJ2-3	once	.	TGTGCCAGCAGACCCCCCAGTCCACAAGATACGCAGTATTTT	CASRPPSPQDTQYF
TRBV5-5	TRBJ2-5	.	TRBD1	TGTGCCAGCAGCGCTCCGGGACAGGGGGCCTGGATGTACTTC	CASSAPGQGAWMYF
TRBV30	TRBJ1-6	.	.	TGTGCCTGGAATCAGGGTCCGAATTCACCCCTCCACTTT	CAWNQGPNSPLHF
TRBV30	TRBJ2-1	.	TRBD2	TGTGCCTGGAATCTGCTAGCGGGAAATCCTGAGCAGTTCTTC	CAWNLLAGNPEQFF
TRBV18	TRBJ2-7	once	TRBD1	TGTGCCAGCTCACCCGGACAGGGAACGTACGAGCAGTACTTC	CASSPGQGTYEQYF
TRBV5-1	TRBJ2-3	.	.	TGCGCCAGCAGCCAAGGGGGGGGTGGAACAGATACGCAGTATTTT	CASSQGGGGTDTQYF
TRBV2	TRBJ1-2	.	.	TGTGCCAGCAGTGAGACAGTCTTCTATGGCTACACCTTC	CASSETVFYGYTF
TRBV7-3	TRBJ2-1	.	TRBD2	TGTGCCAGCAGCCTGGGACTAGCGTCGTACAATGAGCAGTTCTTC	CASSLGLASYNEQFF
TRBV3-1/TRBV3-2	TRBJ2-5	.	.	TGTGCCAGCAGCCTTTCCCTCCAAGAGACCCAGTACTTC	CASSLSLQETQYF
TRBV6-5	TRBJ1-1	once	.	TGTGCCAGCAGTCCACAGGGAGGGGACACTGAAGCTTTCTTT	CASSPQGGDTEAFF
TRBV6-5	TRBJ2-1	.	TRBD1	TGTGCCAGCAGCCGGACAGGGGGCGCCTACAATGAGCAGTTCTTC	CASSRTGGAYNEQFF
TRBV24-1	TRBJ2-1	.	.	TGTGCCACCAGTTCGTGGGCAGCCCATGAGCAGTTCTTC	CATSSWAAHEQFF
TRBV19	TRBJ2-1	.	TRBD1	TGTGCCAGTAGTTCAGGGGGCTCCTACAATGAGCAGTTCTTC	CASSSGGSYNEQFF
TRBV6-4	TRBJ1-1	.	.	TGTGCCAGCCGGAGACAGGATTGGGAAACTGAAGCTTTCTTT	CASRRQDWETEAFF
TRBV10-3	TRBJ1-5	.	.	TGTGCCATCAGGGGGGGTCGAGATCAGCCCCAGCATTTT	CAIRGGRDQPQHF